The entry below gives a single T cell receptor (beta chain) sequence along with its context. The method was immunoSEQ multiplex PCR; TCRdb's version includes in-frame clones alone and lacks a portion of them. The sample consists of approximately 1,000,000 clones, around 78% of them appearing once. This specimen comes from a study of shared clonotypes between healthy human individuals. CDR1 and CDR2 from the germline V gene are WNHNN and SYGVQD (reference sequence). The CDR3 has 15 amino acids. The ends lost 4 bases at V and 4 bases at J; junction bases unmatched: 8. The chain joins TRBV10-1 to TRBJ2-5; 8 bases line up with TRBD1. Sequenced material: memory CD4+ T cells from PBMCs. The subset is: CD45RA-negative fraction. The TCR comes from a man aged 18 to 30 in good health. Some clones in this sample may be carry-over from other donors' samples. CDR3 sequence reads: CASSATGQGGETQYF. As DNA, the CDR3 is TGCGCCAGCAGTGCCACCGGACAGGGCGGAGAGACCCAGTACTTC.